The 30 T cell receptor beta chains presented below share a single source sample, sequenced in a study of cytomegalovirus exposure and HLA in healthy donors (dated by TCRdb to the late 2010s). The library was made by the immunoSEQ multiplex PCR assay. In TCRdb, the immuneACCESS table is reduced to in-frame sequences with V and J assigned. These tables do not hold every clone; where another copy was compared, an unresolved V gene accounts for under half, and the others remain unexplained. In this sample the table shows some 130,000 clones, 89% of which occur a single time. 1.2% of the sample goes to the ten largest clones. Source material: PBMCs. These TCRs come from a young woman in good health and CMV-seronegative.

The rearrangement uses TRBV19 and TRBJ1-5, with D tentatively TRBD1 (6 bases). The CDR3 spans 15 residues. The germline V gene encodes CDR1 LNHDA and CDR2 SQIVND (reference sequence). V dropped 7 bases and J dropped 3 bases, with 16 bases sitting between them. As DNA, the CDR3 is TGTGCCAGTACCACAGGGTTGGGACACAATCAGCCCCAGCATTTT. Its protein is CASTTGLGHNQPQHF.

The chain links TRBV5-1 to TRBJ2-3; 11 bases map to TRBD2. The CDR3 covers 19 residues. Germline V gene lookup returns CDR1 SGHRS and CDR2 YFSETQ. Germline trimming cut 2 bases from V and 0 bases from J; bases unmatched to any gene: 11. The CDR3 loop is CASSFLSVAGGLSTDTQYF. The CDR3 DNA reads as TGCGCCAGCAGCTTCCTCTCGGTAGCGGGGGGGCTGAGCACAGATACGCAGTATTTT.

This clone was counted a single time. The CDR3 reads CASSRTGGMNTEAFF. The CDR3 DNA follows: TGTGCCAGCAGCAGGACTGGGGGCATGAACACTGAAGCTTTCTTT. The chain combines TRBV5-6 with TRBJ1-1; perhaps TRBD1 as D (6 bases). V was pared by 4 bases and J by 0 bases, with 13 bases between. This CDR3 is built from 15 residues. From germline, CDR1 is SGHDT and CDR2 YYEEEE.

The chain employs TRBV6-6 and TRBJ1-2; no definite D call. Per the germline V gene, CDR1 is MNHNY and CDR2 is SVGAGI (reference sequence). The CDR3 has 12 amino acids. V lost 0 bases, J lost 7 bases, and 6 bases lay in between. In DNA, the CDR3 is TGTGCCAGCAGTTACTCTTCAGGTGGCTACACCTTC. It translates to CASSYSSGGYTF.

CDR3 residues: CASIPTGVLSNQPQHF. For the CDR3, the DNA is TGTGCCAGCATTCCAACAGGGGTATTGAGCAATCAGCCCCAGCATTTT. The chain links TRBV21-1 to TRBJ1-5; the D call TRBD1 from the table was never checked on the DNA. TRBV21-1 is shown as a pseudogene. The CDR3 has 16 residues.

The V and J genes are TRBV6-5 and TRBJ1-3; D not resolved. V gave up 3 bases and J gave up 3 bases, with 12 bases separating them. Per germline, CDR1 MNHEY and CDR2 SVGAGI. The CDR3 is 15 amino acids. The CDR3 here is CASSYGPTGGNTIYF. DNA for the CDR3: TGTGCCAGCAGTTATGGGCCCACTGGTGGAAACACCATATATTTT.

The V call is TRBV27, the J call TRBJ2-2, with D perhaps TRBD1 (5 bases). Germline loops: CDR1 MNHEY, CDR2 SMNVEV (reference sequence). This CDR3 comprises 14 residues. Between the trimmed V and J ends, which lost 2 bases and 4 bases, there was a span of 8 bases. CDR3 protein: CASSLGAATGELFF. The CDR3 DNA follows: TGTGCCAGCAGTTTAGGGGCTGCCACCGGGGAGCTGTTTTTT.

The chain is built from TRBV5-1 and TRBJ2-2; no definite D call. The CDR3 has 14 residues. The V gene lost 5 bases and the J gene lost 3 bases, with 11 bases spanning the gap. Germline CDR1 reads SGHRS; CDR2 reads YFSETQ. The chain's CDR3 is CASRVSEDTGELFF. In nucleotides, the CDR3 is TGCGCCAGCAGGGTCTCAGAGGACACCGGGGAGCTGTTTTTT.

The chain is built from TRBV6-5 and TRBJ1-3; TRBD1 might be the D (5 bases). Trimming stripped 1 base from V and 4 bases from J, with 14 bases between. The CDR3 loop spans 16 amino acids. CDR1 MNHEY and CDR2 SVGAGI come from the germline V gene. This chain's CDR3 is CASSYFSGQRGNTIYF. The CDR3 DNA follows: TGTGCCAGCAGTTACTTTAGCGGACAACGGGGAAACACCATATATTTT.

This chain uses TRBV7-6 with TRBJ2-7; 10 nucleotides agree with TRBD1. V dropped 6 bases and J dropped 6; count of bases not matched to a gene: 2. Germline CDR1 is SGHVS and CDR2 is FNYEAQ. The CDR3 runs to 12 residues. CDR3 sequence: CASRRTGGEQYF. The CDR3 DNA sequence: TGTGCCAGCAGGCGGACAGGGGGCGAGCAGTACTTC.

The chain couples TRBV29-1 to TRBJ1-1, with D unresolved. The CDR3 consists of 11 residues. V was trimmed by 4 bases and J by 8 bases, leaving 11 bases between them. CDR1 SQVTM and CDR2 ANQGSEA come from the germline V gene. Here the CDR3 reads CSVVAVLEAFF. CDR3 nucleotide sequence: TGCAGCGTTGTCGCGGTCTTGGAAGCTTTCTTT.

The chain recombines TRBV19 with TRBJ2-1; 9 positions agree with TRBD2. V was clipped by 10 bases and J by 8 bases; unmatched bases: 15. The CDR3 totals 15 residues. Germline CDR1 reads LNHDA; CDR2 reads SQIVND (reference sequence). CDR3 protein: CATQAGTSSFDEQFF. DNA for the CDR3: TGTGCCACTCAGGCCGGGACTAGCAGTTTCGATGAGCAGTTCTTC.

The genes are TRBV19 and TRBJ1-5; D perhaps matches TRBD1 (5 bases). The CDR3 consists of 16 residues. Germline V gene sequence: CDR1 LNHDA, CDR2 SQIVND (reference sequence). With 3 bases removed from V and 0 bases from J, the gap between germline ends came to 12 bases. The DNA of the CDR3 is TGTGCCAGTAGTATCGACGGGGGGTATAGCAATCAGCCCCAGCATTTT. It codes for CASSIDGGYSNQPQHF. Using reference TRBV19 and TRBJ1-5 for the parts outside the CDR3, the full variable domain is DGGITQSPKYLFRKEGQNVTLSCEQNLNHDAMYWYRQDPGQGLRLIYYSQIVNDFQKGDIAEGYSVSREKKESFPLTVTSAQKNPTAFYLCASSIDGGYSNQPQHFGDGTRLSIL.

J is TRBJ2-5 and V is TRBV20-1, with D unclear. V lost 3 bases and J lost 9, with 11 bases in between. The CDR3 sequence is 11 residues long. The germline V gene has CDR1 DFQATT and CDR2 SNEGSKA (reference sequence). CDR3 residues: CSASAHRAQYF. CDR3 bases: TGCAGTGCTAGTGCTCACCGGGCCCAGTACTTC.

V is TRBV7-9 and J is TRBJ2-5; a possible D gene is TRBD2 (5 bases). V lost 7 bases to trimming and J lost 7 bases, with 22 bases between them. This CDR3 contains 15 residues. Germline CDR1 and CDR2: SEHNR and FQNEAQ (reference sequence). CDR3 DNA sequence: TGTGCCAGCACCGCTAGAGGAGCGGAGCTTGGGACCCAGTACTTC. Encoded protein: CASTARGAELGTQYF.

This clone was seen only a few times. V is TRBV19 and J is TRBJ2-6, with 8 bases matching TRBD2. This CDR3 region has 18 residues. With V trimmed by 6 bases and J by 0 bases, 10 bases remained unmatched. CDR1 LNHDA and CDR2 SQIVND come from the germline V gene (reference sequence). The CDR3 spells CASSKSGGPNSGANVLTF. The CDR3 DNA reads as TGTGCCAGTAGCAAAAGCGGGGGACCCAACTCTGGGGCCAACGTCCTGACTTTC.

The genes are TRBV15 and TRBJ2-7; D unresolved. V gave up 1 base and J gave up 5 bases, with 12 bases separating them. This CDR3 contains 14 residues. CDR1 and CDR2 from the germline V gene are LNHNV and YYDKDF (reference sequence). DNA of the CDR3: TGTGCCACCAGCAGAGTGTCTGGGCTGCACGAGCAGTACTTC. Protein product: CATSRVSGLHEQYF.

The rearrangement uses TRBV4-1 and TRBJ2-3; TRBD1 agrees at 8 bases. The CDR3 sequence is 15 residues long. J lost 5 bases, V lost 3 bases, and 7 bases had no gene match. Germline V CDR1 and CDR2: MGHRA, YSYEKL. The CDR3 DNA follows: TGCGCCAGCAGCCAGGACAGGGCCACTGGAGATACGCAGTATTTT. Translating gives CASSQDRATGDTQYF.

This rearrangement joins TRBV6-5 to TRBJ2-1; D unresolved. Germline CDR1 reads MNHEY; CDR2 reads SVGAGI. The V and J ends lost 8 bases and 0 bases respectively, with 14 bases between them. CDR3 length: 15 residues. The CDR3 loop reads CASRKMWSSYNEQFF. DNA for the CDR3: TGTGCCAGCCGCAAAATGTGGAGCTCCTACAATGAGCAGTTCTTC.

The J gene is TRBJ2-7, the V gene TRBV5-1, with TRBD1 as a possible D gene (5 bases). There are 15 residues in the CDR3. Germline V gene sequence: CDR1 SGHRS, CDR2 YFSETQ. Trimming shortened V by 7 bases and J by 3 bases, and 20 bases separated the two germline ends. CDR3 amino acids: CASGQEGDRRYEQYF. CDR3 coding DNA: TGCGCCAGCGGACAAGAAGGAGACAGACGCTACGAGCAGTACTTC.

This chain connects TRBV2 to TRBJ2-7; 8 bases align to TRBD2. CDR3 size: 13 residues. Germline CDR1 reads SNHLY; CDR2 reads FYNNEI. Trimming at V came to 8 bases and at J to 3 bases, leaving 6 bases not matched to a gene. CDR3 in DNA: TGTGCCAGCGAGCGGGGGCAGCTCTACGAGCAGTACTTC. It is translated as CASERGQLYEQYF.

Comments on this clone: It is likely a read error, because the conserved phenylalanine at the end of the CDR3 is missing. This chain joins TRBV2 and TRBJ1-6; D perhaps matches TRBD1 (6 bases). Germline values: CDR1 SNHLY, CDR2 FYNNEI. The CDR3 sequence is 14 residues long. Trimming took off 8 bases at V and 9 bases at J, with 17 bases between the two ends. The CDR3 region is CASGDRQERSPLHS. The CDR3 DNA sequence: TGTGCCAGCGGCGACAGACAGGAACGTTCACCCCTCCACTCT.

The chain recombines TRBV15 with TRBJ1-5; D is uncertain. From germline, CDR1 is LNHNV and CDR2 YYDKDF (reference sequence). The CDR3 has 16 residues. V gave up 1 base and J gave up 2 bases, with 12 bases separating them. The CDR3 nucleotides read TGTGCCACCAGCAGAGCTATCGGGATGCGCAATCAGCCCCAGCATTTT. Encoded protein: CATSRAIGMRNQPQHF.

The gene calls are TRBV4-1 and TRBJ2-7, with 11 positions matching TRBD1. V gave up 4 bases and J gave up 3 bases; unmatched junction bases: 2. The CDR3 length is 14 residues. CDR1 and CDR2 (germline): MGHRA, YSYEKL. DNA of the CDR3: TGCGCCAGCAGCCCCGGGACAGGGGGCTACGAGCAGTACTTC. Its protein is CASSPGTGGYEQYF.

On this clone: The sample contains more than one DNA sequence encoding this CDR3. The genes are TRBV18 and TRBJ1-5; weak D call: TRBD1 (5 bases). The CDR3 runs to 14 residues. From germline, CDR1 is KGHSH and CDR2 LQKENI. V lost 3 bases and J lost 4, with 10 bases in between. In DNA, the CDR3 is TGTGCCAGCTCACCGACAGATTCTAATCAGCCCCAGCATTTT. Protein product: CASSPTDSNQPQHF.

The chain uses TRBV11-2 and TRBJ2-1; 8 bases align to TRBD2. This CDR3 is built from 14 residues. Looked up from germline, CDR1 is SGHAT and CDR2 is FQNNGV. V was pared by 5 bases and J by 5 bases, with 5 bases of the junction left unmatched. In DNA, the CDR3 is TGTGCCAGCAGCCCCCGGGGGGGGGACAATGAGCAGTTCTTC. Protein sequence: CASSPRGGDNEQFF.

This clone was observed a handful of times. The gene calls are TRBV4-1 and TRBJ2-7, with D perhaps matching TRBD2 (6 bases). CDR3 length: 16 residues. V was pared by 0 bases and J by 2 bases, with 14 bases between. Germline loops: CDR1 MGHRA, CDR2 YSYEKL. This CDR3 is CASSQDSAGLAYEQYF. The CDR3 nucleotides read TGCGCCAGCAGCCAAGATTCGGCGGGGCTAGCCTACGAGCAGTACTTC.

CDR3 region: CASSLAGGGVGSPLHF. As DNA, the CDR3 is TGTGCCAGCAGCTTAGCAGGTGGAGGGGTGGGATCACCCCTCCACTTT. This chain uses TRBV7-8 with TRBJ1-6; D is possibly TRBD1 (5 bases). The germline V gene has CDR1 SGHVS and CDR2 FQNEAQ. Trimming removed 0 bases from V and 10 bases from J, with 16 bases in between. There are 16 residues in the CDR3.

The V call is TRBV11-2, the J call TRBJ2-3, with D perhaps TRBD2 (5 bases). V lost 0 bases and J lost 1, with 8 bases in between. Per the germline V gene, CDR1 is SGHAT and CDR2 is FQNNGV. The CDR3 has 15 amino acids. CDR3 nucleotides: TGTGCCAGCAGCTTAGATGGACTTCGCACAGATACGCAGTATTTT. This translates into CASSLDGLRTDTQYF.

This chain joins TRBV5-6 and TRBJ2-5; 8 nucleotides align to TRBD2. This CDR3 contains 14 residues. The J segment lost 5 bases and the V segment lost 1 base, leaving 4 bases of the junction unmatched. Germline CDR1 is SGHDT and CDR2 is YYEEEE. As DNA, the CDR3 is TGTGCCAGCAGCTTGTTAGCTAGCGGGGAGACCCAGTACTTC. It encodes CASSLLASGETQYF.